This T cell receptor (beta chain) was retrieved from a study of T and B cells in COVID-19 patients. TRB was amplified from approximately 250-480 ng of blood genomic DNA. Germline assignment: CDR1 PRHDT and CDR2 FYEKMQ (reference sequence). V shed 10 bases, J shed 9 bases, and the junction held 9 bases outside the gene matches. The CDR3 runs to 13 residues. BIOMED2 TRB-A/B primer pools were used in multiplex TRB PCR. TCRdb re-called the multiplex PCR reads with MiXCR, one entry per CDR3 protein. The sample consists of thousands of distinct CDR3 sequences, approximately 25% of them appearing once. The chain employs TRBV13 and TRBJ1-6; 7 bases fit TRBD1. The source of this sequence is a human donor with active COVID-19. Sequencing input: blood. This CDR3 reads CATRQGFGSPLHF. CDR3 in DNA: TGTGCCACCCGACAGGGATTCGGTTCACCCCTCCACTTT.